A selection of T cell receptor beta chains follows, all from one sample in a study of cytomegalovirus exposure and HLA in healthy donors. Some clones are missing from TCRdb's copy, which holds only in-frame ones; the method was immunoSEQ multiplex PCR. In the table there are about 91,000 clones, around 67% of which are singletons. The sequenced sample consisted of PBMCs. The receptors come from a human donor in good health. Each CDR3 is given with its conserved first and last residue. Each record gives: clone size, V gene, D gene, J gene, CDR3 protein, CDR3 DNA. A D gene is named only where the DNA matches it firmly. Where a row states a size, it is once, few, many or the class of an expanded clone; other rows omit it.

>once|TRBV5-1|-|TRBJ1-2
CASSQGGGSGYTF
TGCGCCAGCAGCCAAGGCGGGGGATCAGGCTACACCTTC
>few|TRBV5-4|TRBD2|TRBJ2-3
CASSSGTSGGPRTDTQYF
TGTGCCAGCAGCTCTGGGACTAGCGGGGGCCCCCGGACAGATACGCAGTATTTT
>-|TRBV7-2|-|TRBJ2-1
CASSLGTTYNEQFF
TGTGCCAGCAGCCTCGGGACAACCTACAATGAGCAGTTCTTC
>-|TRBV7-3|TRBD1|TRBJ1-2
CASSQWDRVNYGYTF
TGTGCCAGCAGCCAATGGGACAGGGTAAATTATGGCTACACCTTC
>-|TRBV12-5|TRBD1|TRBJ1-1
CASGLAIGPGQRLLNTEAFF
TGTGCTAGTGGTTTGGCCATTGGGCCGGGACAGCGATTGTTGAACACTGAAGCTTTCTTT
>few|TRBV18|-|TRBJ1-2
CASSPNQGSSGYTF
TGTGCCAGCTCACCGAACCAGGGCAGTAGCGGCTACACCTTC
>-|TRBV7-9|-|TRBJ1-4
CASSPLLYRVANEKLFF
TGTGCCAGCAGTCCATTACTTTACAGGGTGGCTAATGAAAAACTGTTTTTT
>few|TRBV10-2|TRBD1|TRBJ2-1
CASSDLTGVRSNEQFF
TGCGCCAGCAGTGATTTAACAGGGGTCAGGTCCAATGAGCAGTTCTTC
>once|TRBV19|-|TRBJ1-1
CASSILRERAEAFF
TGTGCCAGTAGTATCTTGCGGGAGAGGGCTGAAGCTTTCTTT
>-|TRBV29-1|-|TRBJ1-4
CSVERQGDEKLFF
TGCAGCGTTGAACGGCAGGGCGATGAAAAACTGTTTTTT
>-|TRBV5-1|-|TRBJ2-1
CASSWGGVSNEQFF
TGCGCCAGCAGCTGGGGCGGGGTGTCCAATGAGCAGTTCTTC
>few|TRBV11-3|-|TRBJ1-5
CASSLVSAGVGNQPQHF
TGTGCCAGCAGCTTAGTATCGGCAGGGGTGGGCAATCAGCCCCAGCATTTT
>-|TRBV19|-|TRBJ1-5
CASSHPGGWVGDQPQHF
TGTGCCAGTAGCCACCCGGGTGGATGGGTCGGCGATCAGCCCCAGCATTTT
>-|TRBV2|-|TRBJ2-7
CASRVQGGAYEQYF
TGTGCCAGCAGGGTTCAGGGTGGGGCCTACGAGCAGTACTTC
>-|TRBV2|-|TRBJ2-2
CASRERDTYTGELFF
TGTGCCAGCAGGGAACGGGACACATACACCGGGGAGCTGTTTTTT
>-|TRBV19|-|TRBJ1-1
CASSIGPLKWQGNTEAFF
TGTGCCAGTAGTATAGGGCCCCTTAAGTGGCAGGGGAACACTGAAGCTTTCTTT
>-|TRBV5-1|TRBD2|TRBJ2-5
CASSTGLAGGPGETQYF
TGCGCCAGCAGTACGGGACTAGCGGGGGGGCCCGGGGAGACCCAGTACTTC
>-|TRBV4-3|-|TRBJ1-1
CASSQDGVTNTEAFF
TGCGCCAGCAGCCAAGACGGGGTAACGAACACTGAAGCTTTCTTT
>-|TRBV5-1|-|TRBJ1-5
CASSLGHGDSNQPQHF
TGCGCCAGCAGCTTGGGCCATGGAGATAGCAATCAGCCCCAGCATTTT
>-|TRBV13|TRBD2|TRBJ2-1
CASSLGLAGSYNEQFF
TGTGCCAGCAGCTTAGGACTAGCGGGCTCCTACAATGAGCAGTTCTTC
>-|TRBV7-3|TRBD2|TRBJ2-3
CASSQQHSGGADTQYF
TGTGCCAGCAGCCAGCAACATAGCGGGGGGGCAGATACGCAGTATTTT
>once|TRBV7-2|-|TRBJ1-1
CASSFTGQGGTEAFF
TGTGCCAGCAGCTTCACGGGACAAGGAGGCACTGAAGCTTTCTTT
>once|TRBV11-2|-|TRBJ2-1
CASSLGAGPYNEQFF
TGTGCCAGCAGCTTAGGGGCGGGGCCGTACAATGAGCAGTTCTTC
>-|TRBV5-4|-|TRBJ2-5
CASSLASQETQYF
TGTGCCAGCAGCTTGGCCTCGCAAGAGACCCAGTACTTC
>-|TRBV9|TRBD1|TRBJ2-5
CASSGNRGGETQYF
TGTGCCAGCAGCGGGAACAGGGGTGGAGAGACCCAGTACTTC
>-|TRBV2|-|TRBJ2-7
CASSAERGSSYEQYF
TGTGCCAGCAGTGCCGAGAGGGGGAGCTCCTACGAGCAGTACTTC
>-|TRBV5-6|TRBD1|TRBJ2-7
CASSLGGTGTHEQYF
TGTGCCAGCAGCTTGGGGGGGACAGGGACCCACGAGCAGTACTTC
>-|TRBV19|TRBD1|TRBJ1-1
CASRTPRGYTEAFF
TGTGCCAGTAGAACCCCCAGGGGGTACACTGAAGCTTTCTTT
>-|TRBV2|TRBD1|TRBJ1-5
CASSLGQLSNQPQHF
TGTGCCAGCAGTCTGGGACAGCTTAGCAATCAGCCCCAGCATTTT
>few|TRBV25-1|-|TRBJ1-1
CASSRKLPRTRNTEAFF
TGTGCCAGCAGCCGTAAACTCCCTAGAACCAGGAACACTGAAGCTTTCTTT
>-|TRBV25-1|TRBD1|TRBJ2-7
CASSELDRSYEQYF
TGTGCCAGCAGTGAATTGGACAGGTCCTACGAGCAGTACTTC
>-|TRBV6-5|TRBD2|TRBJ2-1
CASSRGGGGYNEQFF
TGTGCCAGCAGTAGAGGCGGGGGGGGGTACAATGAGCAGTTCTTC
>once|TRBV6-5|-|TRBJ2-3
CASSRQSSNTDTQYF
TGTGCCAGCAGTCGACAGTCCTCTAACACAGATACGCAGTATTTT
>-|TRBV5-6|TRBD1|TRBJ1-2
CASSLRTGGVSGYTF
TGTGCCAGCAGCCTAAGGACAGGGGGCGTTTCCGGCTACACCTTC
>few|TRBV6-5|-|TRBJ2-7
CASRQSGQTYEQYF
TGTGCCAGCAGACAGAGCGGACAGACCTACGAGCAGTACTTC
>-|TRBV19|TRBD1|TRBJ1-6
CASSIPGDRGQNSPLHF
TGTGCCAGTAGTATTCCTGGGGACAGGGGGCAAAATTCACCCCTCCACTTT
>-|TRBV4-2|-|TRBJ2-3
CASSQGSSTDTQYF
TGTGCCAGCAGCCAAGGTAGCAGCACAGATACGCAGTATTTT
>-|TRBV6-1|-|TRBJ2-7
CASSPNSYEQYF
TGTGCCAGCAGTCCGAACTCGTACGAGCAGTACTTC
>few|TRBV4-1|TRBD1|TRBJ2-7
CASSPGTGSYEQYF
TGCGCCAGCAGCCCCGGGACAGGGAGTTACGAGCAGTACTTC
>few|TRBV9|-|TRBJ1-6
CASSATGGNSPLHF
TGTGCCAGCAGCGCGACAGGCGGTAATTCACCCCTCCACTTT
>few|TRBV4-3|TRBD2|TRBJ2-1
CASSQEGSRGGYNEQFF
TGCGCCAGCAGCCAAGAGGGATCGCGGGGGGGATACAATGAGCAGTTCTTC
>-|TRBV18|TRBD1|TRBJ2-1
CASSRNQNRGSYNEQFF
TGTGCCAGCTCACGGAATCAAAACAGGGGATCTTACAATGAGCAGTTCTTC
>-|TRBV4-2|TRBD1|TRBJ1-2
CASSQADTGAFGYGYTF
TGTGCCAGCAGCCAAGCCGATACAGGGGCCTTCGGCTATGGCTACACCTTC
>few|TRBV7-2|TRBD2|TRBJ2-3
CASSRGLAVSTDTQYF
TGTGCCAGCAGCCGGGGACTAGCGGTTAGCACAGATACGCAGTATTTT
>-|TRBV5-6|TRBD1|TRBJ2-1
CASSYGGGQGEYNEQFF
TGTGCCAGCAGCTACGGGGGGGGACAGGGGGAATACAATGAGCAGTTCTTC
>-|TRBV7-2|TRBD1|TRBJ2-7
CASSSAGQGEQYF
TGTGCCAGCAGCTCGGCCGGACAGGGGGAGCAGTACTTC
>-|TRBV5-6|TRBD1|TRBJ2-7
CASSPGQGSGEQYF
TGTGCCAGCAGCCCCGGACAGGGTTCGGGAGAGCAGTACTTC
>-|TRBV19|-|TRBJ2-7
CASSLTGNGGEQYF
TGTGCCAGTAGTCTGACAGGGAACGGGGGCGAGCAGTACTTC
>-|TRBV7-2|-|TRBJ2-1
CASSLRGGRGRGEQFF
TGTGCCAGCAGCTTAAGGGGCGGGCGGGGGCGCGGTGAGCAGTTCTTC
>few|TRBV18|-|TRBJ1-5
CASSPGGGGNQPQHF
TGTGCCAGCTCCCCCGGGGGGGGTGGCAATCAGCCCCAGCATTTT
>-|TRBV19|-|TRBJ1-5
CASSLSGLEPQHF
TGTGCCAGTAGTTTGTCGGGTCTGGAGCCCCAGCATTTT
>-|TRBV29-1|-|TRBJ1-2
CSVVTGYGYTF
TGCAGCGTTGTAACAGGGTATGGCTACACCTTC
>-|TRBV6-6|TRBD2|TRBJ2-3
CASSFQRGTTDTQYF
TGTGCCAGCAGTTTCCAGCGGGGGACGACAGATACGCAGTATTTT
>-|TRBV4-3|-|TRBJ2-6
CASSPFHRGSGANVLTF
TGCGCCAGCAGCCCTTTCCACCGGGGGTCTGGGGCCAACGTCCTGACTTTC